These T cell receptor beta chains were read from a single sample in a study of naive and memory T cell subsets. TCRdb ran MiXCR on the UMI-ligation and nested PCR reads and lists one entry per CDR3 protein. The repertoire consists of tens of thousands of distinct CDR3 sequences, with around 13% occurring once and the leading ten covering 0.9% to 0.95%. Material: central memory CD4+ T cells from blood. All receptors come from a human donor in good health. The CDR3 runs from the conserved cysteine through the conserved F or W. D genes are given only for firm matches. Size values are once, few and many counts, or a class for expanded clones, and some rows have none.

CDR3 protein	CDR3 DNA	V gene	J gene	clone size	D gene
CASSYSAGAETQYF	TGCGCCAGCAGCTATTCAGCGGGAGCGGAGACCCAGTACTTC	TRBV5-1	TRBJ2-5	.	TRBD2
CASSRDRAYEQYF	TGTGCCAGCAGTCGGGACAGAGCCTACGAGCAGTACTTC	TRBV6-1	TRBJ2-7	many	TRBD1
CSATERGATDTQYF	TGCAGTGCTACCGAGCGGGGAGCCACAGATACGCAGTATTTT	TRBV20-1	TRBJ2-3	few	TRBD2
CASSLGGGGEKLFF	TGTGCCAGCAGTTTAGGAGGGGGGGGCGAAAAACTGTTTTTT	TRBV12-3/TRBV12-4	TRBJ1-4	.	.
CSVRGGNEQYF	TGCAGCGTTCGAGGGGGAAACGAGCAGTACTTC	TRBV29-1	TRBJ2-7	many	.
CAISESGNTIYF	TGTGCCATCAGTGAGTCTGGCAACACCATATATTTT	TRBV10-3	TRBJ1-3	few	.
CASSSGPKQFF	TGTGCCAGCAGCTCGGGACCTAAGCAGTTCTTC	TRBV11-2	TRBJ2-1	once	.
CASSLGDRGSKNIQYF	TGTGCCAGCAGCTTGGGCGACAGGGGATCCAAAAACATTCAGTACTTC	TRBV5-4	TRBJ2-4	few	TRBD1
CASSPQGGRSTGELFF	TGTGCCAGCTCACCACAAGGGGGGAGATCCACCGGGGAGCTGTTTTTT	TRBV18	TRBJ2-2	many	.
CASSRGQSYGYTF	TGTGCCAGCTCCCGCGGGCAGTCCTATGGCTACACCTTC	TRBV11-2	TRBJ1-2	few	.
CASRLKGASPSSPLHF	TGTGCCAGCAGGTTGAAAGGGGCCTCTCCCAGTTCACCCCTCCACTTT	TRBV6-1	TRBJ1-6	.	.
CASSLVPLDRLNTEAFF	TGTGCCAGCAGCTTAGTCCCCCTGGACAGACTGAACACTGAAGCTTTCTTT	TRBV7-6	TRBJ1-1	few	.
CASSLVGTGTNYGYTF	TGTGCCAGCAGCTTAGTAGGGACAGGGACTAACTATGGCTACACCTTC	TRBV7-2	TRBJ1-2	.	TRBD1
CASSFRDTLSYEQYF	TGTGCCAGCAGTTTCCGGGACACTTTATCCTACGAGCAGTACTTC	TRBV12-3/TRBV12-4	TRBJ2-7	.	.
CASRGQGVMTQPQHF	TGTGCCAGCAGGGGCCAGGGGGTTATGACTCAGCCCCAGCATTTT	TRBV28	TRBJ1-5	.	TRBD1
CASSLGTVSYEQYF	TGTGCCAGCAGCTTGGGGACGGTCTCCTACGAGCAGTACTTC	TRBV3-1	TRBJ2-7	many	.
CSVETDTYEQYF	TGCAGCGTTGAAACGGACACCTACGAGCAGTACTTC	TRBV29-1	TRBJ2-7	.	.
CASSKDRGHQPQHF	TGTGCCAGCAGCAAAGACAGGGGCCATCAGCCCCAGCATTTT	TRBV21-1	TRBJ1-5	many	.
CASSLGRQVRPGANVLTF	TGTGCCAGCAGTTTAGGTCGGCAGGTCCGCCCTGGGGCCAACGTCCTGACTTTC	TRBV12-3/TRBV12-4	TRBJ2-6	.	.
CASSLRVRDSRLIQYF	TGCGCCAGCAGCCTTCGCGTCCGGGACTCCCGGTTGATTCAGTACTTC	TRBV4-1	TRBJ2-4	few	.